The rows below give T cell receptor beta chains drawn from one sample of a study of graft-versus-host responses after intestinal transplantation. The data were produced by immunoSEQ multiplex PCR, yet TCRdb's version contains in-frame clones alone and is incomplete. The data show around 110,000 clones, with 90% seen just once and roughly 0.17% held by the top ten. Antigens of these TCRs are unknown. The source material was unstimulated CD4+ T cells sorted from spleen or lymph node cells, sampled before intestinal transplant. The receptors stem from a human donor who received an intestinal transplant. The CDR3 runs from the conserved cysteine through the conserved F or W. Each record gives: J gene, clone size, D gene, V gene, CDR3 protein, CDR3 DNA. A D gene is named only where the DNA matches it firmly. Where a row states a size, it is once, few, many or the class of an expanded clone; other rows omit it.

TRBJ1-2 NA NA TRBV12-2 CASRLLGQANYGYTF TGTGCAAGTCGCTTATTAGGCCAGGCTAACTATGGCTACACCTTC
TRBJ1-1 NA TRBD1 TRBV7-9 CASSRQGSGSYSEAFF TGTGCCAGCAGCCGACAGGGTTCGGGTAGCTACTCTGAAGCTTTCTTT
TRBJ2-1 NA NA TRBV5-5 CASSLLRYNEQFF TGTGCCAGCAGCTTGCTCAGGTACAATGAGCAGTTCTTC
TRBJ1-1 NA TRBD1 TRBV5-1 CASSLKSGTGSTEAFF TGCGCCAGCAGCTTGAAATCCGGGACAGGGAGCACTGAAGCTTTCTTT
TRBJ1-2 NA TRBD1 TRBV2 CATGDRQYGYTF TGTGCCACGGGGGACAGGCAGTATGGCTACACCTTC
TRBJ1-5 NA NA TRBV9 CASSPGQNQPQHF TGTGCCAGCAGCCCAGGACAGAATCAGCCCCAGCATTTT
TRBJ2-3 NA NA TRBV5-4 CASSLEVAGRGDTQYF TGTGCCAGCAGCTTGGAGGTTGCGGGGCGAGGAGATACGCAGTATTTT
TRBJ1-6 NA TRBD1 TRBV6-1 CASSEVGQGGSPLHF TGTGCCAGCAGTGAAGTGGGACAGGGAGGGTCACCCCTCCACTTT
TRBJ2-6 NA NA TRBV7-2 CASSLGGTGANVLTF TGTGCCAGCAGCTTAGGCGGGACCGGGGCCAACGTCCTGACTTTC
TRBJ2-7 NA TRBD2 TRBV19 CASTPTSGNPYEQYF TGTGCCAGTACCCCGACTAGCGGGAACCCCTACGAGCAGTACTTC
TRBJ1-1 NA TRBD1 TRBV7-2 CASSFSTGVGTEAFF TGTGCCAGCAGCTTCTCGACAGGGGTCGGCACTGAAGCTTTCTTT
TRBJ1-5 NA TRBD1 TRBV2 CASRGGLYQPQHF TGTGCCAGCAGAGGGGGCCTCTATCAGCCCCAGCATTTT
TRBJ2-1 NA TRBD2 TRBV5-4 CASSLRLAGAYNEQFF TGTGCCAGCAGCCTAAGACTAGCGGGGGCTTACAATGAGCAGTTCTTC
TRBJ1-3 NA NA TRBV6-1 CASSDRAYGNTIYF TGTGCCAGCAGTGACAGGGCTTATGGAAACACCATATATTTT
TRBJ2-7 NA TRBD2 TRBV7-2 CASSPGLAVYEQYF TGTGCCAGCAGTCCAGGACTAGCGGTTTACGAGCAGTACTTC
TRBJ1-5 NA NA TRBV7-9 CASSEGQVPQPQHF TGTGCCAGCAGCGAGGGACAAGTTCCTCAGCCCCAGCATTTT
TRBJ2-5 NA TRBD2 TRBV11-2 CASSLDGLAAKETQYF TGTGCCAGCAGCTTAGACGGACTAGCAGCTAAAGAGACCCAGTACTTC
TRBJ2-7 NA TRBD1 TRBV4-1 CASSLPGQTHEQYF TGCGCCAGCAGCTTGCCGGGACAGACCCACGAGCAGTACTTC
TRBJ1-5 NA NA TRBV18 CASSPIARDQPQHF TGTGCCAGCTCACCCATAGCGAGGGATCAGCCCCAGCATTTT
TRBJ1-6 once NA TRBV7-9 CASSLDAVFSNSPLHF TGTGCCAGCAGCTTAGATGCGGTCTTCTCTAATTCACCCCTCCACTTT
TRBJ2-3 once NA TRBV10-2 CASARDFPPDTQYF TGCGCCAGCGCCCGGGACTTCCCCCCCGATACGCAGTATTTT
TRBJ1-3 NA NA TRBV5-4 CASSSGQFRSGNTIYF TGTGCCAGCAGCTCCGGACAGTTCAGATCTGGAAACACCATATATTTT
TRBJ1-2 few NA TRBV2 CASRHRMVYGYTF TGTGCCAGCCGGCACAGGATGGTCTATGGCTACACCTTC
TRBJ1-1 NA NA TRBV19 CASRIGRVGNTEAFF TGTGCCAGTCGTATCGGCAGGGTGGGGAACACTGAAGCTTTCTTT
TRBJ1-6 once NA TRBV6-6 CASSYSTGRGSPLHF TGTGCCAGCAGTTACTCCACAGGCAGAGGATCACCCCTCCACTTT
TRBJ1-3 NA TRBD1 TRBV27 CASGLTGGAGNTIYF TGTGCCAGCGGACTGACAGGGGGAGCTGGAAACACCATATATTTT
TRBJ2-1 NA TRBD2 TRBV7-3 CASSSGTSVNEQFF TGTGCCAGCAGCTCCGGGACTAGCGTCAATGAGCAGTTCTTC
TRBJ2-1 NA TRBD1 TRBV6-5 CASSPGTGSYNEQFF TGTGCCAGCAGTCCTGGGACAGGGTCCTACAATGAGCAGTTCTTC
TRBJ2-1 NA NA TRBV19 CASSMDLGGRRQFF TGTGCCAGTAGTATGGACCTGGGGGGGCGACGGCAGTTCTTC
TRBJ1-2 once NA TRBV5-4 CASSLGSRAGANYGYTF TGTGCCAGCAGCTTAGGGTCGAGGGCGGGGGCAAACTATGGCTACACCTTC
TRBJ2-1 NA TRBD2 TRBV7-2 CASSLAGTSGRANEQFF TGTGCCAGCAGCTTAGCGGGGACTAGCGGGAGGGCGAATGAGCAGTTCTTC
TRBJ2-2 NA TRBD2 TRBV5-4 CASSSRTSGGHTGELFF TGTGCCAGCAGCTCCCGGACTAGCGGGGGGCATACCGGGGAGCTGTTTTTT
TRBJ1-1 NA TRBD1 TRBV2 CASSETTGANAFF TGTGCCAGCAGTGAGACAACAGGGGCCAACGCTTTCTTT
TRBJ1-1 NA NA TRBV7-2 CASSPPGGRETEAFF TGTGCCAGCAGCCCACCAGGAGGGCGGGAAACTGAAGCTTTCTTT
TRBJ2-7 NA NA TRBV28 CASSLGASSYEQYF TGTGCCAGCAGTTTGGGGGCTAGCTCCTACGAGCAGTACTTC
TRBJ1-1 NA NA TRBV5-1 CASSLEGAVGTEAFF TGCGCCAGCAGCTTGGAAGGGGCGGTTGGGACTGAAGCTTTCTTT
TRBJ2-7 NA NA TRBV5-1 CASSRQGGVHEQYF TGCGCCAGCAGCCGCCAGGGAGGAGTCCACGAGCAGTACTTC
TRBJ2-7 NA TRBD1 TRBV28 CASSPTGTGPYEQYF TGTGCCAGCAGTCCCACCGGGACAGGGCCCTACGAGCAGTACTTC
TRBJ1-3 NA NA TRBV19 CASSPYRGSGNTIYF TGTGCCAGTAGCCCATATCGAGGGTCTGGAAACACCATATATTTT
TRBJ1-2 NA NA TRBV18 CASSYEDRSYGYTF TGTGCCAGCTCGTATGAAGACAGGAGCTATGGCTACACCTTC
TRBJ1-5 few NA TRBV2 CASSATDQPQHF TGTGCCAGCAGTGCGACAGATCAGCCCCAGCATTTT
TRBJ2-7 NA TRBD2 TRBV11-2 CASSFSGRYTYEQYF TGTGCCAGCAGCTTTAGCGGGAGGTATACCTACGAGCAGTACTTC
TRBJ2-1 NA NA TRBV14 CASSPPGWQGSYNEQFF TGTGCCAGCAGCCCACCTGGGTGGCAGGGCTCCTACAATGAGCAGTTCTTC
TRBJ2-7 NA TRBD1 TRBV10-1 CASSADRGDTYEQYF TGCGCCAGCAGTGCGGACAGGGGGGATACCTACGAGCAGTACTTC
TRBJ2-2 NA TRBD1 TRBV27 CASTRFGQADGFAGELFF TGTGCCAGCACTAGATTCGGACAGGCGGACGGGTTCGCCGGGGAGCTGTTTTTT
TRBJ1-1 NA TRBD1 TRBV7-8 CASSYRGEGTEAFF TGTGCCAGCAGCTACAGGGGCGAGGGCACTGAAGCTTTCTTT
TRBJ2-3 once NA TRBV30 CAWSVGREVTDTQYF TGTGCCTGGAGTGTCGGGCGGGAAGTCACAGATACGCAGTATTTT